One and the same sample provided the 16 T cell receptor beta chains below, sequenced in a study of T cells in Graves' hyperthyroidism and ophthalmopathy. TCR beta CDR3 sequences were amplified from RNA transcripts. RT-PCR in the first round (using the HTBI primer set) targeted the TCR CDR3. One entry per CDR3 protein, called by TCRdb with MiXCR from the multiplex PCR reads. The repertoire holds hundreds of thousands of distinct CDR3 sequences, over 15% seen once, with 18% in the top ten. Source material: blood. These receptors originate from a woman aged 18-29 years with Graves' hyperthyroidism.

This clonotype appeared many times. The V and J genes are TRBV6-1 and TRBJ2-3, with 7 bases matching TRBD2. The CDR3 totals 16 residues. Trimming took 5 bases from V and 7 from J; bases not matched to a gene: 15. CDR1 and CDR2 (germline): MNHNS, SASEGT. As DNA, the CDR3 is TGTGCCAGCAGTTTCCGCGGGACTACCCGTCCGAATACGCAGTATTTT. Its protein is CASSFRGTTRPNTQYF.

This sequence joins TRBV5-8 and TRBJ2-7; no firm D call. The CDR3 length is 12 residues. Germline assignment: CDR1 SGHTS and CDR2 YDEGEE. Trimming cost V 3 bases and J 6 bases, with 10 bases left between them. CDR3: CASSSGPSEQYF. CDR3 DNA sequence: TGTGCCAGCAGCTCGGGTCCATCCGAGCAGTACTTC.

This clonotype has ten or more counts. The rearrangement joins TRBV11-3 to TRBJ1-2; D gene unclear. Germline-derived CDR1 and CDR2 are SGHNT and YENEEA. V dropped 5 bases and J dropped 8 bases, with 18 bases sitting between them. CDR3 length: 14 residues. CDR3 nucleotides: TGTGCCAGCAGCCCAGGACCTCGCCGGAGGGGCTACACCTTC. It codes for CASSPGPRRRGYTF.

The V gene is TRBV25-1, the J gene TRBJ2-5; 9 nucleotides match TRBD1. Germline-derived CDR1 and CDR2 are MGHDK and SYGVNS. V shed 2 bases, J shed 2 bases, and the junction held 15 bases outside the gene matches. This CDR3 has 19 amino acids. The CDR3 protein is CASSERGVGQGTIQETQYF. For the CDR3, the DNA is TGTGCCAGCAGTGAAAGGGGGGTCGGACAGGGGACGATTCAAGAGACCCAGTACTTC.

This clonotype was recorded many times. The chain is built from TRBV7-2 and TRBJ2-3; TRBD2 might be the D (6 bases). Germline V gene data show CDR1 as SGHTA and CDR2 as FQGNSA. The CDR3 is made up of 15 amino acids. With 5 bases removed from V and 6 bases from J, the gap between germline ends came to 18 bases. In DNA, the CDR3 is TGTGCCAGCAGCCCGGTGACGACTAGGGCGGATACGCAGTATTTT. This gives the protein CASSPVTTRADTQYF.

This clonotype was counted only a few times. J is TRBJ2-7 and V is TRBV6-2 or TRBV6-3; the match to TRBD1 covers 11 bases. The CDR3 contains 14 residues. V shed 5 bases, J shed 7 bases, and the junction held 7 bases outside the gene matches. CDR1 is MNHEY, CDR2 SVGEGT, per germline. This chain's CDR3 is CASSGGQGAGEQYF. CDR3 in DNA: TGTGCCAGCAGTGGAGGACAGGGGGCTGGTGAGCAGTACTTC.

This clonotype was counted at least ten times. J is TRBJ2-3 and V is TRBV11-3; 10 nucleotides line up with TRBD2. This CDR3 is 14 amino acids long. Germline V gene sequence: CDR1 SGHNT, CDR2 YENEEA. V was pared by 4 bases and J by 6 bases, with 4 bases of the junction left unmatched. The CDR3 bases are TGTGCCAGCAGCTCGAGCGGGAGGGAGGATACGCAGTATTTT. Translation gives CASSSSGREDTQYF.

The J gene is TRBJ1-1, the V gene TRBV7-9, with a weak D call TRBD1 (6 bases). The V and J ends lost 6 bases and 3 bases respectively, with 11 bases between them. This CDR3 region has 13 residues. Germline CDR1 SEHNR, CDR2 FQNEAQ (reference sequence). DNA for the CDR3: TGTGCCAGCAGAACAGGGTACGACACTGAAGCTTTCTTT. Encoded protein: CASRTGYDTEAFF.

The gene calls are TRBV28 and TRBJ1-5; weak D call: TRBD1 (6 bases). The CDR3 contains 14 residues. The germline gives CDR1 MDHEN, CDR2 SYDVKM. Deletions cut 6 bases from V and 5 bases from J, with 14 bases between. The DNA of the CDR3 is TGTGCCAGCAGCTTAACAGGGTTCTATCAGCCCCAGCATTTT. Translating it yields CASSLTGFYQPQHF.

This clonotype was detected only a few times. This CDR3 reads CASSLELAGVHEQYF. In DNA form, the CDR3 reads TGTGCCAGCAGCTTAGAACTAGCGGGAGTACACGAGCAGTACTTC. V is TRBV11-2 and J is TRBJ2-7, with 11 nucleotides matching TRBD2. The CDR3 is made up of 15 amino acids. The V segment lost 0 bases and the J segment 5 bases; nucleotides outside the gene matches: 3. Germline CDR1 SGHAT, CDR2 FQNNGV.

This chain connects TRBV7-3 to TRBJ2-5; TRBD1 matches 9 bases. CDR1 SGHTA and CDR2 FQGTGA come from the germline V gene. This CDR3 comprises 15 residues. J gave up 2 bases and V 4 bases, and 5 bases lay outside the gene matches. In DNA, the CDR3 is TGTGCCAGCAGCTCAACAGGGGGCTTACAAGAGACCCAGTACTTC. It encodes CASSSTGGLQETQYF.

This clonotype has a count of ten or more. The V gene is TRBV7-8, the J gene TRBJ1-3; D is undetermined. Trimming left V 0 bases short and J 3 bases short, with 9 bases between. The CDR3 covers 15 residues. Germline assignment: CDR1 SGHVS and CDR2 FQNEAQ. The CDR3 is CASSLAEFSGNTIYF. CDR3 DNA: TGTGCCAGCAGCTTAGCTGAGTTCAGTGGAAACACCATATATTTT. The complete variable domain, with remaining parts taken from reference TRBV7-8 and TRBJ1-3, reads GAGVSQSPRYKVAKRGQDVALRCDPISGHVSLFWYQQALGQGPEFLTYFQNEAQLDKSGLPSDRFFAERPEGSVSTLKIQRTQQEDSAVYLCASSLAEFSGNTIYFGEGSWLTVV.

This clonotype has a count of ten or more. The chain has TRBV12-3 or TRBV12-4 and TRBJ2-1; D perhaps matches TRBD2 (6 bases). Deletions cut 5 bases from V and 3 bases from J, with 11 bases between. The CDR3 loop spans 14 amino acids. CDR3 loop: CASSPRLGYNEQFF. The DNA of the CDR3 is TGTGCCAGCAGTCCCCGACTAGGCTACAATGAGCAGTTCTTC.

This clonotype was seen ten or more times. This chain connects TRBV28 to TRBJ2-7, with D maybe TRBD2 (5 bases). V gave up 3 bases and J gave up 5 bases, with 14 bases separating them. Germline V gives CDR1 MDHEN, CDR2 SYDVKM. This CDR3 comprises 14 residues. The CDR3 nucleotides read TGTGCCAGCAGTTTTAGAGGGTCGAGGAACGAGCAGTACTTC. This sequence encodes CASSFRGSRNEQYF.

This chain joins TRBV4-2 and TRBJ2-5, with 10 bases that match TRBD2. The CDR3 runs to 18 residues. Germline-derived CDR1 and CDR2 are LGHNA and YNFKEQ. The ends lost 1 base at V and 5 bases at J; junction bases unmatched: 13. This CDR3 is CASSQGRSSGSRGETQYF. CDR3 sequence (DNA): TGTGCCAGCAGCCAAGGCCGATCTAGCGGGAGTCGAGGGGAGACCCAGTACTTC.

The chain couples TRBV6-5 to TRBJ2-2; the D is unclear. Germline V gene lookup returns CDR1 MNHEY and CDR2 SVGAGI. This CDR3 has 15 amino acids. The V end lost 3 bases, the J end lost 2 bases, and 10 bases lay between the germline ends. DNA of the CDR3: TGTGCCAGCAGTTATTCGATCGCCAACACCGGGGAGCTGTTTTTT. It specifies CASSYSIANTGELFF.